What follows are 29 T cell receptor beta chains derived from one specimen sequenced in a study of T-cell reconstitution after alpha-beta-depleted transplantation in children. Unique molecular identifiers were built into the TCRbeta library. TCRdb reprocessed the PCR reads with MiXCR, giving one entry per CDR3 protein. This repertoire shows some 500,000 distinct CDR3 sequences, 30% to 35% found once; its top ten account for approximately 2.3%. The material was PBMCs from the stem cell graft donor, obtained from the stem cell graft. These receptors originate from a human donor who donated a stem cell graft to a child with aplastic anemia.

This clonotype was seen only a few times. The chain recombines TRBV7-2 with TRBJ2-1; 13 bases line up with TRBD2. Trimming took 1 base from V and 8 from J; bases not matched to a gene: 2. This CDR3 has 15 amino acids. Germline lookup yields CDR1 SGHTA and CDR2 FQGNSA. CDR3 protein: CASSLELAGGDEQFF. The CDR3 DNA follows: TGTGCCAGCAGCTTAGAACTAGCGGGGGGGGATGAGCAGTTCTTC.

The rearrangement joins TRBV5-1 to TRBJ1-3; D is possibly TRBD1 (5 bases). V lost 0 bases and J lost 0, with 10 bases in between. Germline V lookup: CDR1 SGHRS, CDR2 YFSETQ. The CDR3 sequence is 16 residues long. The CDR3 protein is CASSLDATVSGNTIYF. In DNA, the CDR3 is TGCGCCAGCAGCTTGGATGCGACAGTCTCTGGAAACACCATATATTTT.

The chain carries TRBV30 and TRBJ1-4, with 7 bases aligning to TRBD1. Germline V gene lookup returns CDR1 GTSNPN and CDR2 SVGIG (reference sequence). The CDR3 is 15 residues long. J lost 8 bases, V lost 0 bases, and 9 bases had no gene match. The CDR3 region has the DNA TGTGCCTGGAGTGTAGCCGGGACAGCAGGCGAAAAACTGTTTTTT. Residues: CAWSVAGTAGEKLFF.

The chain recombines TRBV7-2 with TRBJ1-1, with D unclear. This CDR3 region has 14 residues. V was trimmed by 4 bases and J by 5 bases, leaving 14 bases between them. Germline lookup yields CDR1 SGHTA and CDR2 FQGNSA. CDR3 region: CASSSRQRGTEAFF. For the CDR3, the DNA is TGTGCCAGCAGCTCCCGACAACGTGGGACTGAAGCTTTCTTT.

This chain uses TRBV5-1 with TRBJ1-2, with D hard to call. The CDR3 is 14 amino acids. Between the trimmed V and J ends, which lost 4 bases and 4 bases, there was a span of 14 bases. Per the germline V gene, CDR1 is SGHRS and CDR2 is YFSETQ. The DNA of the CDR3 is TGCGCCAGCAGCGAGGGCGCAACGTCCTATGGCTACACCTTC. Encoded protein: CASSEGATSYGYTF.

This chain connects TRBV7-2 to TRBJ2-1; D uncertain. The CDR3 totals 14 residues. Trimming took 5 bases from V and 4 from J, leaving 12 bases between them. Germline-derived CDR1 and CDR2 are SGHTA and FQGNSA. CDR3 nucleotides: TGTGCCAGCAGCGCGTCTATACTTTACAATGAGCAGTTCTTC. It is translated as CASSASILYNEQFF.

The V call is TRBV27, the J call TRBJ1-1; TRBD1 might be the D (5 bases). V lost 6 bases to trimming and J lost 1 base, with 15 bases between them. Germline CDR1 and CDR2: MNHEY and SMNVEV (reference sequence). The CDR3 has 15 amino acids. In DNA, the CDR3 is TGTGCCAGCAGCCAGACATTTACAGGGAACACTGAAGCTTTCTTT. Protein: CASSQTFTGNTEAFF.

This clonotype turned up a few times. One junction end disagrees with the germline gene, perhaps due to a read error. The chain carries TRBV9 and TRBJ2-1; D unresolved. The CDR3 runs to 14 residues. Germline-derived CDR1 and CDR2 are SGDLS and YYNGEE. CDR3 residues: CASSVDGTYNEQFF. CDR3 sequence (DNA): TGTGCCAGCAGTGTAGACGGTACCTACAATGAGCAGTTCTTC.

The chain carries TRBV5-1 and TRBJ1-5; D possibly corresponds to TRBD1 (5 bases). The length of the CDR3 is 15 residues. Trimming took 1 base from V and 7 from J, leaving 15 bases between them. Germline loops: CDR1 SGHRS, CDR2 YFSETQ. CDR3 nucleotides: TGCGCCAGCAGCTTGACCTCAGGGTCGGGCCAGCCCCAGCATTTT. It codes for CASSLTSGSGQPQHF.

V gene TRBV7-2 combines with J gene TRBJ1-5; maybe TRBD1 (5 bases). The CDR3 covers 17 residues. Germline CDR1 and CDR2: SGHTA and FQGNSA. V shed 5 bases and J shed 0 bases, with 17 bases lying between them. CDR3: CASSRNGAVVSNQPQHF. CDR3 sequence (DNA): TGTGCCAGCAGCCGAAACGGGGCAGTAGTTAGCAATCAGCCCCAGCATTTT.

This clonotype was counted between two and nine times. The CDR3 loop reads CASSSLGLGRTEAFF. DNA for the CDR3: TGTGCCAGCAGTTCACTCGGACTAGGGAGGACTGAAGCTTTCTTT. The V and J genes are TRBV27 and TRBJ1-1; D uncertain. This CDR3 has 15 residues. From germline, CDR1 is MNHEY and CDR2 SMNVEV (reference sequence). V was pared by 4 bases and J by 5 bases, with 17 bases between.

This clonotype has only a few counts. The chain joins TRBV7-9 to TRBJ2-7; 10 nucleotides match TRBD2. Germline CDR1 and CDR2: SEHNR and FQNEAQ (reference sequence). The junction had 6 bases not matched to a gene; V was cut back by 5 bases and J by 2 bases. The CDR3 spans 15 residues. CDR3 region: CASSPSGSPPYEQYF. Written as DNA, the CDR3 is TGTGCCAGCAGCCCTAGCGGGAGCCCTCCCTACGAGCAGTACTTC.

This clonotype turned up a few times. The rearrangement joins TRBV12-3 or TRBV12-4 to TRBJ1-1, with D possibly matching TRBD1 (6 bases). Trimming left V 8 bases short and J 3 bases short, with 13 bases between. The CDR3 runs 13 residues. The CDR3 loop is CASGYDRYTEAFF. The DNA of the CDR3 is TGTGCCAGCGGTTACGACAGGTACACTGAAGCTTTCTTT.

This chain joins TRBV7-2 and TRBJ2-1; 7 positions agree with TRBD2. Germline-derived CDR1 and CDR2 are SGHTA and FQGNSA. With V trimmed by 2 bases and J by 7 bases, 8 bases remained unmatched. The CDR3 contains 15 residues. CDR3 in DNA: TGTGCCAGCAGCTTATTGGGAGGGCCTGGAAATGAGCAGTTCTTC. It translates to CASSLLGGPGNEQFF.

This chain links TRBV4-2 with TRBJ2-3; TRBD2 matches at 12 bases. The CDR3 is 18 amino acids. J lost 3 bases, V lost 1 base, and 8 bases had no gene match. CDR1 and CDR2 from the germline V gene are LGHNA and YNFKEQ. CDR3 amino acids: CASSQGGRLAGATDTQYF. Written as DNA, the CDR3 is TGTGCCAGCAGCCAAGGGGGTCGACTAGCGGGAGCGACAGATACGCAGTATTTT.

This clonotype was detected a few times. The J gene is TRBJ2-1, the V gene TRBV7-3; 14 bases align to TRBD2. The CDR3 is 17 residues long. Unmatched junction bases numbered 12, after V lost 5 bases and J lost 9 bases. Germline CDR1 is SGHTA and CDR2 is FQGTGA. CDR3 sequence: CASSQGGRTSGRSEQFF. The DNA of the CDR3 is TGTGCCAGCAGCCAAGGGGGGAGGACTAGCGGGAGGAGTGAGCAGTTCTTC.

The chain joins TRBV5-1 to TRBJ2-7; D is undetermined. The CDR3 has 14 residues. Germline V gives CDR1 SGHRS, CDR2 YFSETQ. V dropped 4 bases and J dropped 0 bases, with 11 bases sitting between them. The CDR3 nucleotides read TGCGCCAGCAGCAATCGCGGCAGCTCCTACGAGCAGTACTTC. Translation: CASSNRGSSYEQYF.

V is TRBV28 and J is TRBJ2-7, with TRBD2 as a possible D gene (7 bases). The CDR3 spans 14 residues. Germline assignment: CDR1 MDHEN and CDR2 SYDVKM. Deletions cut 7 bases from V and 6 bases from J, with 19 bases between. The CDR3 protein is CASTPGGPIPEQYF. The CDR3, as DNA: TGTGCCAGCACGCCCGGGGGGCCGATACCCGAGCAGTACTTC. Together with reference TRBV28 and TRBJ2-7, the CDR3 gives the full variable domain: DVKVTQSSRYLVKRTGEKVFLECVQDMDHENMFWYRQDPGLGLRLIYFSYDVKMKEKGDIPEGYSVSREKKERFSLILESASTNQTSMYLCASTPGGPIPEQYFGPGTRLTVT.

This clonotype was detected a few times. The V and J genes are TRBV5-1 and TRBJ2-7; 8 bases map to TRBD2. Germline CDR1 is SGHRS and CDR2 is YFSETQ. The trim removed 3 bases at V and 3 bases at J, leaving 5 bases unmatched. This CDR3 has 14 residues. DNA for the CDR3: TGCGCCAGCAGCTCGAATCTAGCGGGCTACGAGCAGTACTTC. This translates into CASSSNLAGYEQYF.

The chain recombines TRBV4-2 with TRBJ2-3; no firm D call. The CDR3 runs to 13 residues. Trimming took 1 base from V and 2 from J, leaving 4 bases between them. CDR1 and CDR2 from the germline V gene are LGHNA and YNFKEQ. CDR3 amino acids: CASSQAPTDTQYF. The CDR3 region has the DNA TGTGCCAGCAGCCAAGCCCCCACAGATACGCAGTATTTT.

V gene TRBV6-2 or TRBV6-3 combines with J gene TRBJ2-5, with TRBD2 matching 14 bases. The CDR3 covers 17 residues. Germline V gene data show CDR1 as MNHEY and CDR2 as SVGEGT. V trimming: 5 bases; J trimming: 4 bases; junction bases outside the gene matches: 9. The CDR3 loop reads CASSLGTSGSRRETQYF. CDR3 DNA: TGTGCCAGCAGTCTCGGGACTAGCGGGAGTAGACGAGAGACCCAGTACTTC.

The chain employs TRBV12-3 or TRBV12-4 and TRBJ2-3; D not resolved. CDR3 size: 13 residues. V was clipped by 1 base and J by 7 bases, with 9 bases between them. This CDR3 reads CASSLDRYNTQYF. As DNA, the CDR3 is TGTGCCAGCAGTTTAGATCGCTATAATACGCAGTATTTT.

V gene TRBV29-1 combines with J gene TRBJ2-4; maybe TRBD2 (5 bases). V was clipped by 8 bases and J by 8 bases, with 7 bases between them. Germline V lookup: CDR1 SQVTM, CDR2 ANQGSEA. The CDR3 spans 9 residues. CDR3 in amino acids: CSPRDIQYF. The DNA of the CDR3 is TGCAGCCCGAGGGACATTCAGTACTTC. The complete variable domain, with remaining parts taken from reference TRBV29-1 and TRBJ2-4, reads SAVISQKPSRDICQRGTSLTIQCQVDSQVTMMFWYRQQPGQSLTLIATANQGSEATYESGFVIDKFPISRPNLTFSTLTVSNMSPEDSSIYLCSPRDIQYFGAGTRLSVL.

This clonotype has only a few counts. The chain combines TRBV21-1 with TRBJ2-7; TRBD1 was called by the table and not checked on the DNA. TRBV21-1 is marked as a pseudogene. This CDR3 contains 13 residues. The CDR3 is CASSNKGRDEQYV. The DNA for the CDR3 is TGTGCCAGCAGCAACAAAGGCAGGGACGAGCAGTACGTC.

The V gene is TRBV6-1, the J gene TRBJ2-1; D is perhaps TRBD1 or TRBD2 (6 bases each). V gave up 7 bases and J gave up 2 bases, with 12 bases separating them. In germline, CDR1 is MNHNS, CDR2 SASEGT. The CDR3 is 14 residues long. Here the CDR3 reads CASTLEGAYNEQFF. In DNA, the CDR3 is TGTGCCAGCACTCTGGAGGGGGCCTACAATGAGCAGTTCTTC.

This rearrangement joins TRBV12-3 or TRBV12-4 to TRBJ1-2, with no clear D. With 2 bases removed from V and 8 bases from J, the gap between germline ends came to 12 bases. CDR3 length: 13 amino acids. CDR3 DNA: TGTGCCAGCAGTTTATCGGGTGTCCGGGGCTACACCTTC. It codes for CASSLSGVRGYTF.

In its sample, this clonotype was seen a few times. The rearrangement joins TRBV27 to TRBJ2-1; no definite D call. This CDR3 is built from 13 residues. The ends were cut back, 4 bases at V and 5 bases at J, with 9 bases in the middle. From germline, CDR1 is MNHEY and CDR2 SMNVEV (reference sequence). CDR3 region: CASSSSGNNEQFF. CDR3 nucleotide sequence: TGTGCCAGCAGTTCGTCAGGCAACAATGAGCAGTTCTTC.

The rearrangement uses TRBV11-1 and TRBJ1-1, with 8 bases that match TRBD1. The germline CDR1 and CDR2 sequences are SGHAT and FQDESV (reference sequence). This CDR3 has 19 amino acids. J lost 1 base, V lost 4 bases, and 17 bases had no gene match. The CDR3 region has the DNA TGTGCCAGCAGCTCTCCCGGTGGGACAGGCCAAATTGGGAACACTGAAGCTTTCTTT. As protein: CASSSPGGTGQIGNTEAFF.

J is TRBJ2-7 and V is TRBV29-1; 11 nucleotides agree with TRBD2. Germline V gene data show CDR1 as SQVTM and CDR2 as ANQGSEA. The CDR3 has 14 residues. J was trimmed by 3 bases and V by 1 base; bases with no gene match: 2. CDR3 nucleotides: TGCAGCGTTGAAGGGACTAGCGGGCGCTACGAGCAGTACTTC. It is translated as CSVEGTSGRYEQYF.